This T cell receptor beta chain was found in a study of cytomegalovirus exposure and HLA in healthy donors. Whole-study results and caveats: A previous analysis found most TCR beta V segments productive roughly 87% or roughly 30% of the time. An apparent linkage of common viral pathogens to several of the most significant clusters emerged in a later analysis. Altogether, more than 150 TCR beta chains were recorded as cytomegalovirus-associated. One variant, a missense change in DCLRE1C, was linked in a later analysis to TCR beta V- and J-gene trimming.

Remarks on this clone: Its antigen is not known.

The PCR was carried out with 60 Vbeta primers and 13 Jbeta primers. Clones were sequenced by immunoSEQ multiplex PCR, and TCRdb holds only the in-frame ones, with some missing. The sample has 120,000 to 150,000 clones. After removal of 5 bases from V and 4 bases from J, the junction contained 6 bases not matched to a gene. Germline CDR1 MNHNS, CDR2 SASEGT. The CDR3 runs 15 residues. V gene TRBV6-1 combines with J gene TRBJ2-5; 11 nucleotides match TRBD2. This TCR was recovered from a woman aged 45-65 years in good health and CMV-seronegative. Sequencing was carried out using PBMCs. CDR3 nucleotides: TGTGCCAGCAGTAGGTTCCTAGCGGGAGGAGAGACCCAGTACTTC. Protein sequence: CASSRFLAGGETQYF.